This record covers a single T cell receptor beta chain. Its target is not known. This entry comes from a study of neurological immune-mediated disorders. Trimming cost V 2 bases and J 1 base, with 8 bases left between them. CDR3 length: 15 amino acids. Germline V gene sequence: CDR1 KGHSH, CDR2 LQKENI. General study results and limits: Because no CDR3 amino acid sequences were shared across subjects by expanded clones, private repertoires were suggested in all groups.

5'RACE with 10-nucleotide random UMIs produced the cDNA. Every sequencing run generated in excess of 180 million TCR-beta sequences. These sequences covered 15-18 subjects. One entry per CDR3 protein, called by TCRdb with MiXCR from the 5' RACE reads. The repertoire includes around 69,000 distinct CDR3 sequences, 4.5% of them detected once, and 6.9% sits in the top ten. The chain recombines TRBV18 with TRBJ1-4; no definite D call. Sequencing input: PBMCs. The source of this sequence is a man under 40 with multiple sclerosis. CDR3 residues: CASSPRPVTNEKLFF. The DNA for the CDR3 is TGTGCCAGCTCACCAAGGCCAGTAACTAATGAAAAACTGTTTTTT.